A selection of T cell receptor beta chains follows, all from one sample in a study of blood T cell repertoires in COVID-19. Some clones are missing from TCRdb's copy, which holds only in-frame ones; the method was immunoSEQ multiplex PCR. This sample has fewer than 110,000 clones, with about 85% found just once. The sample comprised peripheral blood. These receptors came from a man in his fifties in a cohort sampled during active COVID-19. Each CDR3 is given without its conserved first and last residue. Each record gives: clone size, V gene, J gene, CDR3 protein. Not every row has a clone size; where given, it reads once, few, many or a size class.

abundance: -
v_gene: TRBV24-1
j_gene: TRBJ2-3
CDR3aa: ATSDPTGLSTDTQY

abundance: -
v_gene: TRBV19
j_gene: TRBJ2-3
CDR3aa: ASSIQAGGHTQY

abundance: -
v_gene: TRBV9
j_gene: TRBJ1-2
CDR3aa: ASSVDRGPGGYT

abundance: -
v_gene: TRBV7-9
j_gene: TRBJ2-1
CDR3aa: ASTPGGVYNEQF

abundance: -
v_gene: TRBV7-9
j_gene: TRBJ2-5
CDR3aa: ASSFGQGSVETQY

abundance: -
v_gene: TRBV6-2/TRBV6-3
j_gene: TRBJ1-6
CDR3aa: ASSPLAGDSPLH

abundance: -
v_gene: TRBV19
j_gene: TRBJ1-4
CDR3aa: ASSIDTGGREKLF

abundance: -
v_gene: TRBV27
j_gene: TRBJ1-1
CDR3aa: ASSLPDMNTEAF

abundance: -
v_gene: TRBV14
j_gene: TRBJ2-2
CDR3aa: ASSRSTGGANTGELF

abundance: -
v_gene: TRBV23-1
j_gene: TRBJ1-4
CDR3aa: ASSQSGGRDEKLF

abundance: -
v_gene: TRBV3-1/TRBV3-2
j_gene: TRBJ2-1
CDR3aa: ASSQVSERGHYNEQF

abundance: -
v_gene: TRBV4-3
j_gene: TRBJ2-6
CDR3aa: ASSQDRGSGANVLT

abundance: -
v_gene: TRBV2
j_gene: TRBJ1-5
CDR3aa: ASSGFGQGVQPQH

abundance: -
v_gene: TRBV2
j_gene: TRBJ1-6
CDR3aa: ASSEGGQGSSPLH

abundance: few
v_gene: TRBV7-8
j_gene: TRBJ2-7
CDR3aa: ASSWQGSYEQY

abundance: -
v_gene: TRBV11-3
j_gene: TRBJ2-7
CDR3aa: ASSLRPTSYEQY

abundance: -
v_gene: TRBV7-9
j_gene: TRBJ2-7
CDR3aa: ASSTQREQY

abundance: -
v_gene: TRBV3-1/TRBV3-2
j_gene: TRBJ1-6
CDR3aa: ASRGTRASNSPLH

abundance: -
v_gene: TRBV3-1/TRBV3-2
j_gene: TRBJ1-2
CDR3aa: ASSQGGFYGYT

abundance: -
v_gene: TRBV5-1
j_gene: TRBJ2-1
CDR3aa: ASSPELTTSGVAF